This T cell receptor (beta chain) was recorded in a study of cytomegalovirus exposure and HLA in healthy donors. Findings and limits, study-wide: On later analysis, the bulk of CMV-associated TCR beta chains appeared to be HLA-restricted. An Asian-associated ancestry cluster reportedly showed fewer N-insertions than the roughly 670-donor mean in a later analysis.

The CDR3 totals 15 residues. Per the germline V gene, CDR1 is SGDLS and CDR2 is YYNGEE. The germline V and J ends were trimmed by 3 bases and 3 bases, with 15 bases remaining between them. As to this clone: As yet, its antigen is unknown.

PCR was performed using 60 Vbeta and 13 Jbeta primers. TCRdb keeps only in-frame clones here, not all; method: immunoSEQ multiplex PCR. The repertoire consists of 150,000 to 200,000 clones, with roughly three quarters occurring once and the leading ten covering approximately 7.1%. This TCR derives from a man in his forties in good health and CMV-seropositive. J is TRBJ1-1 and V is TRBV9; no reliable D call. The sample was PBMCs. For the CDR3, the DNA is TGTGCCAGCAGCGAAGCTCCGCGCGGGGACACTGAAGCTTTCTTT. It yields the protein CASSEAPRGDTEAFF.